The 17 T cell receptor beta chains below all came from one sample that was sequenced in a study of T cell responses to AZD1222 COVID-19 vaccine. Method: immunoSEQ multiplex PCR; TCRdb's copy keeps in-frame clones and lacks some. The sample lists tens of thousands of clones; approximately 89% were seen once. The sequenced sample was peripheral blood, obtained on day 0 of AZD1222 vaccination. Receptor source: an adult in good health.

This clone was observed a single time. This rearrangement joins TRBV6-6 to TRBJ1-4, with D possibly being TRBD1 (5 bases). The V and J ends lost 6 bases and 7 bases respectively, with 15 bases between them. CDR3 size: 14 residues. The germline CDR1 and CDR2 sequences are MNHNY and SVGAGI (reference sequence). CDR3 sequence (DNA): TGTGCCAGCAGCTTGGACAAAGCAGGTGAAAAACTGTTTTTT. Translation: CASSLDKAGEKLFF.

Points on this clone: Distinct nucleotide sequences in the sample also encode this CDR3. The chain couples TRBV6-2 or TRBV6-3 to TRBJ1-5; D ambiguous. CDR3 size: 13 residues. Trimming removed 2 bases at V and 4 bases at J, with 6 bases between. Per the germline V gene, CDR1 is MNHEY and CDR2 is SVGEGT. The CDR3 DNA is TGTGCCAGCAGTTACGGAGGGAATCAGCCCCAGCATTTT. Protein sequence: CASSYGGNQPQHF.

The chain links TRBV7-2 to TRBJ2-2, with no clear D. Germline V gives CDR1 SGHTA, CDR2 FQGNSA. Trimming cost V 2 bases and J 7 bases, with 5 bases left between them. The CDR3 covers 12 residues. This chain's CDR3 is CASSLNLGELFF. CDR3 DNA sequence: TGTGCCAGCAGCTTAAACCTCGGGGAGCTGTTTTTT.

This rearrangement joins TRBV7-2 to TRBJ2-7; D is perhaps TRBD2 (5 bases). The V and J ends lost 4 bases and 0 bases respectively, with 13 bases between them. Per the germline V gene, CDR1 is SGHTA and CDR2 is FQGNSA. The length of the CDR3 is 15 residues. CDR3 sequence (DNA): TGTGCCAGCAGCTACAGCTTGGGGAGCTCCTACGAGCAGTACTTC. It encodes CASSYSLGSSYEQYF.

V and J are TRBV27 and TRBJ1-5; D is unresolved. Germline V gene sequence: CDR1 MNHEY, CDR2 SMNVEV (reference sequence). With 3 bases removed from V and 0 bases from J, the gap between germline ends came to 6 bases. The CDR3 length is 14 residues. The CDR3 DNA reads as TGTGCCAGCAGTTTCCAGGATAGCAATCAGCCCCAGCATTTT. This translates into CASSFQDSNQPQHF.

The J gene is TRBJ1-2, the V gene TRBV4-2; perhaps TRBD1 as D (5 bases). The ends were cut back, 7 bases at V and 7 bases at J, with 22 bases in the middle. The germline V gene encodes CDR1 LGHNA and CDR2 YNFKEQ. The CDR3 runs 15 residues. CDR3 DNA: TGTGCCAGCACTCCTGGCGGGGGTCAACTATTTGGCTACACCTTC. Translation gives CASTPGGGQLFGYTF.

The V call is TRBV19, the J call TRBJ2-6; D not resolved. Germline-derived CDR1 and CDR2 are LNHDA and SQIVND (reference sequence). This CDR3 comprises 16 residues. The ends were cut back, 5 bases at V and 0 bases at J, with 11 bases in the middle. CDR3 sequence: CASSSQTSSGANVLTF. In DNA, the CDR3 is TGTGCCAGTAGTTCTCAGACCTCCTCTGGGGCCAACGTCCTGACTTTC.

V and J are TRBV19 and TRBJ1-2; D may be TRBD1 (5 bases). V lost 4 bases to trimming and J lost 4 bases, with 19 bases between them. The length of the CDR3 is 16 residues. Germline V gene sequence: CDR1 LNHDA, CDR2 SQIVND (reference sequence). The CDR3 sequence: CASSTTRQTRSYGYTF. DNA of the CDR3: TGTGCCAGTAGTACTACGCGACAGACCAGATCCTATGGCTACACCTTC.

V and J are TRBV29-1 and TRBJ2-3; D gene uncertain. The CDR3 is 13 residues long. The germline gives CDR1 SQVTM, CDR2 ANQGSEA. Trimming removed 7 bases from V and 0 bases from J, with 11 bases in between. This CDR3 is CSAPISSTDTQYF. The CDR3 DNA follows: TGCAGCGCTCCTATTTCTAGCACAGATACGCAGTATTTT.

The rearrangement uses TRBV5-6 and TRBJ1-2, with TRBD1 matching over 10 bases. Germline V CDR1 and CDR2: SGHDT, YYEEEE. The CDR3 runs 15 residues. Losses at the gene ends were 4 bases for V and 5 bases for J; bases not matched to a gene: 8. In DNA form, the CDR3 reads TGTGCCAGCAGCCTACGGGACAGGGGTGGGTATGGCTACACCTTC. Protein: CASSLRDRGGYGYTF.

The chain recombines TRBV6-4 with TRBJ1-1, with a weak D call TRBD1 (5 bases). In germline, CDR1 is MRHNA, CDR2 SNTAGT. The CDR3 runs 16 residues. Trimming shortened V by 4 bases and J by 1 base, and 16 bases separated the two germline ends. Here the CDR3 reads CASSATAGFGNTEAFF. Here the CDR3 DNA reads TGTGCCAGCAGTGCAACGGCAGGGTTTGGGAACACTGAAGCTTTCTTT.

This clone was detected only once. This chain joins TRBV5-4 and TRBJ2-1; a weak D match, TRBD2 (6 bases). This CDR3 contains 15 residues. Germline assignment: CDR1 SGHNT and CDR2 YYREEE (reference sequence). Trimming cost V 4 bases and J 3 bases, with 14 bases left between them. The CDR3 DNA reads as TGTGCCAGCAGCCTAGTGCGGGGAATCTACAATGAGCAGTTCTTC. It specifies CASSLVRGIYNEQFF.

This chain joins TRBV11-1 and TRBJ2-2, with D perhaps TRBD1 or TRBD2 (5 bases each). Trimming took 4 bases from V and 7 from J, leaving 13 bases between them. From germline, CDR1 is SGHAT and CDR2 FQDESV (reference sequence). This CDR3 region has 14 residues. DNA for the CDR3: TGTGCCAGCAGCTCCCAGGGAGTTGGCGGGGAGCTGTTTTTT. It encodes CASSSQGVGGELFF.

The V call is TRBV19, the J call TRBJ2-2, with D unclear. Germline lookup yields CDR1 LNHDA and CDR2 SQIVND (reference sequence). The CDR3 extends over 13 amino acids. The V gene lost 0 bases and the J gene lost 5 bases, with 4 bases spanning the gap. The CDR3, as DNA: TGTGCCAGTAGTATAGAAGGTACCGGGGAGCTGTTTTTT. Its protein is CASSIEGTGELFF.

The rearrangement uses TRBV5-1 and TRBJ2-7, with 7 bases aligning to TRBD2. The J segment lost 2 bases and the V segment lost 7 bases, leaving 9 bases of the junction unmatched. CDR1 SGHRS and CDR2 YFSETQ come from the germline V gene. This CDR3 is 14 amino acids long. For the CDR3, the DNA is TGCGCCAGCGGTCCTACTAGCGAGACCTACGAGCAGTACTTC. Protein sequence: CASGPTSETYEQYF.

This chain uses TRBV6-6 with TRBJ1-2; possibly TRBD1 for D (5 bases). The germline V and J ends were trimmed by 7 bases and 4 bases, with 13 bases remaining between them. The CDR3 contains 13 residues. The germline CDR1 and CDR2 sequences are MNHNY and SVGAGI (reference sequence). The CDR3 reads CASIPDNSYGYTF. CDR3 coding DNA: TGTGCCAGCATTCCGGACAATAGCTATGGCTACACCTTC.

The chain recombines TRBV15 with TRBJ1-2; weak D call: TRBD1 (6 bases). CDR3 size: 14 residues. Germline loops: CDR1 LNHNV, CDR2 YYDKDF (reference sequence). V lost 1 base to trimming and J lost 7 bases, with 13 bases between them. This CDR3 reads CATSRGDKEAGYTF. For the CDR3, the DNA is TGTGCCACCAGCAGAGGGGACAAGGAGGCTGGCTACACCTTC.